A selection of T cell receptor beta chains follows, all from one sample in a study of a mutant IDH1 vaccine in newly diagnosed glioma. Sequencing used immunoSEQ multiplex PCR; TCRdb keeps in-frame clones, though not all of them. This sample carries about 46,000 clones, 86% of them seen once, and the ten largest clones take approximately 2.5%. The source material was PBMCs, sampled from a glioma patient treated with radiotherapy, temozolomide or both. The receptor source for this set is a man aged 35 to 55 with glioma. The conserved cysteine and the conserved F or W are not part of the CDR3 here.

>TRBV5-1|TRBJ2-7
ASSLGTYEQY
>TRBV27|TRBJ1-5
ASSSLLQGRVYNQPQH
>TRBV7-8|TRBJ2-3
ASSLVGPGSDTQY
>TRBV18|TRBJ2-2
ASSPERERTGELF
>TRBV15|TRBJ1-3
ATSRDGVSGNTIY
>TRBV2|TRBJ1-4
ASRSLRTGVDEKLF
>TRBV5-1|TRBJ2-3
ASSLGQLADTQY
>TRBV10-3|TRBJ2-1
AISETGTRRNHEQF
>TRBV5-5|TRBJ2-7
ASRAGTSGSYEQY
>TRBV7-2|TRBJ2-4
ASSLDELAKNIQY
>TRBV9|TRBJ2-2
ASSLTGTGTGELF
>TRBV7-8|TRBJ1-1
ASSLRQGLSNTEAF
>TRBV25-1|TRBJ1-1
ASSSRFMNTEAF
>TRBV7-9|TRBJ2-7
ASRFGQGYEQY
>TRBV6-5|TRBJ1-1
ASSYTVSREAF
>TRBV6-6|TRBJ2-2
ASSYLGGNGELF
>TRBV6-6|TRBJ1-1
ASSGEAF
>TRBV19|TRBJ2-1
ASGIQSSYNEQF
>TRBV28|TRBJ2-7
ASHAAPMDEQY
>TRBV11-3|TRBJ2-2
ASSPAAGDWTGELF
>TRBV10-3|TRBJ2-2
AISESSTGELF
>TRBV25-1|TRBJ1-6
ASSGGTGPRIVRPLH
>TRBV10-3|TRBJ2-7
AISATGVDEQY
>TRBV12-2|TRBJ1-2
ASRLSRTRLKPSGGYT
>TRBV6-1|TRBJ1-1
ASRRRLGTEAF
>TRBV14|TRBJ2-6
ASSRIGANVLT
>TRBV7-2|TRBJ1-2
ASSPRGSSYGYT
>TRBV7-9|TRBJ1-1
ASSLQTEAF
>TRBV2|TRBJ2-5
ASYRDRGTRETQY
>TRBV4-2|TRBJ2-7
ASSLTRDSGYEQY
>TRBV6-5|TRBJ2-1
ASSGPGPLEQF
>TRBV25-1|TRBJ1-1
ASSEYGGNTEAF
>TRBV7-2|TRBJ1-4
ASSLGGTGSEKLF
>TRBV5-1|TRBJ2-7
ASSTGQGAREQY
>TRBV5-8|TRBJ2-2
ASSFLVRGRGGELF
>TRBV19|TRBJ2-7
ASSEPGQRRNEQY
>TRBV4-3|TRBJ2-7
ASSQGPGVSYEQY
>TRBV7-9|TRBJ1-5
ASSPGTGNQPQH
>TRBV19|TRBJ2-2
ASSMTGSTGELF
>TRBV18|TRBJ2-5
ASSPPGQETQY
>TRBV6-5|TRBJ2-3
ASNGAGGTDTQY
>TRBV6-5|TRBJ1-1
ASRGRSGSEAF
>TRBV6-6|TRBJ2-5
ASKWGRRLEETQY
>TRBV7-3|TRBJ2-3
ASGDSTDTQY
>TRBV19|TRBJ2-7
ASSSKGRQGNYEQY
>TRBV7-2|TRBJ2-5
ASMRDPQETQY
>TRBV5-5|TRBJ1-1
ASSLGGSNTEAF
>TRBV4-2|TRBJ2-3
ASSPSGRTDTQY
>TRBV7-2|TRBJ2-7
ASSLVSLGSYEQY
>TRBV29-1|TRBJ1-1
SVAGANTEAF
>TRBV11-2|TRBJ2-7
GVEGATYEQY
>TRBV11-1|TRBJ2-5
ASSHLQGAGGETQY
>TRBV28|TRBJ2-3
ASSSGFTSTDTQY
>TRBV19|TRBJ2-1
ASREGYNEQF
>TRBV2|TRBJ2-1
ASSGQGYNEQF
>TRBV6-5|TRBJ2-7
ASSRDGPYEQY
>TRBV13|TRBJ1-3
ASSLGWRGRNTIY
>TRBV7-2|TRBJ2-3
ASSSGLAATKSGADTQY
>TRBV10-3|TRBJ1-4
ATSGGGREKLF
>TRBV25-1|TRBJ2-3
ASSDPSFSPDTQY